A selection of T cell receptor beta chains follows, all from one sample in a study of T cell responses to AZD1222 COVID-19 vaccine. This table comes from immunoSEQ multiplex PCR, and its TCRdb copy is limited to in-frame clones, with some not included. The sample lists 95,000 to 100,000 clones, approximately 90% seen once, with roughly 13% in the top ten. Sequencing was performed on peripheral blood, taken on day 0 of AZD1222 vaccination. The source of these receptors is an adult in good health. CDR3s include the opening cysteine and the closing phenylalanine or tryptophan. D genes are given only for firm matches. Where a row states a size, it is once, few, many or the class of an expanded clone; other rows omit it.

D gene	V gene	CDR3 length	J gene	clone size	CDR3 DNA	CDR3 protein
TRBD1	TRBV9	18	TRBJ1-3	.	TGTGCCAGCAGCGGTAACAGACAGGGGACAGACTCTGGAAACACCATATATTTT	CASSGNRQGTDSGNTIYF
.	TRBV19	16	TRBJ2-1	.	TGTGCCAGCAAGTGGAGAGGGGGAGAATCCTACAATGAGCAGTTCTTC	CASKWRGGESYNEQFF
.	TRBV30	14	TRBJ1-1	.	TGTGCCTGGAGTGTAGTGGGCAGCAAGACTGAAGCTTTCTTT	CAWSVVGSKTEAFF
TRBD1	TRBV7-9	15	TRBJ1-5	.	TGTGCCAGCAGCTCCGAGGACAGGGGCTTTAAGCCCCAGCATTTT	CASSSEDRGFKPQHF
.	TRBV30	13	TRBJ1-4	.	TGTGCCTGGAAAGCGGGGGTCAGTGAAAAACTGTTTTTT	CAWKAGVSEKLFF
.	TRBV2	14	TRBJ2-7	once	TGTGCCAGCAGTGGGATGGCAGGGCGGTACGAGCAGTACTTC	CASSGMAGRYEQYF
.	TRBV3-1/TRBV3-2	14	TRBJ1-6	.	TGTGCCAGCAGCCCACGACAGGAGAATTCACCCCTCCACTTT	CASSPRQENSPLHF
TRBD1	TRBV19	14	TRBJ2-7	.	TGTGCCAGTAGTCCCGGACAGGGGGGGTACGAGCAGTACTTC	CASSPGQGGYEQYF
TRBD2	TRBV27	17	TRBJ2-1	.	TGTGCCAGCAGTCCGGGACTAGCGGGAGGAACTATCTATGAGCAGTTCTTC	CASSPGLAGGTIYEQFF
.	TRBV9	13	TRBJ2-7	.	TGTGCCAGCAGCCCCCGACAGCTGGGAGAGCAGTACTTC	CASSPRQLGEQYF
TRBD2	TRBV7-2	16	TRBJ2-7	.	TGTGCCAGCAGCTCCAGGACTAGCGGGGGCCGGTACGAGCAGTACTTC	CASSSRTSGGRYEQYF
TRBD1	TRBV4-1	16	TRBJ1-1	.	TGCGCCAGCAGCCAATTGTCGGGACAGAGGAACACTGAAGCTTTCTTT	CASSQLSGQRNTEAFF
TRBD1	TRBV30	17	TRBJ2-7	.	TGTGCCTGGAGTACCGGGTTAGGGACAGCCTACTCCTACGAGCAGTACTTC	CAWSTGLGTAYSYEQYF
.	TRBV7-9	11	TRBJ1-5	.	TGTGCCAGCAGCGATGCTCAGCCCCAGCATTTT	CASSDAQPQHF
TRBD2	TRBV5-1	15	TRBJ2-1	.	TGCGCCAGCAGCCCGGCTAGCGGCTCCTACAATGAGCAGTTCTTC	CASSPASGSYNEQFF
TRBD2	TRBV4-1	17	TRBJ2-1	.	TGCGCCAGCAGCCAGGCGATAGCGGGGGCGAGGATGAATGAGCAGTTCTTC	CASSQAIAGARMNEQFF
TRBD2	TRBV15	18	TRBJ2-3	.	TGTGCGACCGGGGACAGGGTTCTAGCGGGAGGGCCGACAGATACGCAGTATTTT	CATGDRVLAGGPTDTQYF
.	TRBV24-1	16	TRBJ2-7	.	TGTGCCACCAGTGATCGGAAGACAGACGGTTCCTACGAGCAGTACTTC	CATSDRKTDGSYEQYF
.	TRBV5-5	15	TRBJ2-1	.	TGTGCCAGCAGCCCAACCGGTGGGGGACACAATGAGCAGTTCTTC	CASSPTGGGHNEQFF
.	TRBV3-1/TRBV3-2	14	TRBJ2-3	.	TGTGCCAGCAGCCAAGTCGTACTGGGAGATACGCAGTATTTT	CASSQVVLGDTQYF
.	TRBV4-1	16	TRBJ1-1	.	TGCGCCAGCAGCCAAGTTTGGGGACACATGAACACTGAAGCTTTCTTT	CASSQVWGHMNTEAFF
.	TRBV3-1/TRBV3-2	17	TRBJ1-4	.	TGTGCCAGCAGCATCCCTAAGGGCGGGCGTACTAATGAAAAACTGTTTTTT	CASSIPKGGRTNEKLFF
.	TRBV5-6	15	TRBJ1-5	.	TGTGCCAGCAGCTCGGGACCTTATAGCAATCAGCCCCAGCATTTT	CASSSGPYSNQPQHF
.	TRBV30	14	TRBJ1-1	.	TGTGCCTTGGGGGCAGGGGCTCAGGGCACTGAAGCTTTCTTT	CALGAGAQGTEAFF
TRBD2	TRBV28	15	TRBJ2-5	.	TGTGCCAGCGGATCCGGGACTAGCCCACAAGAGACCCAGTACTTC	CASGSGTSPQETQYF
.	TRBV10-3	18	TRBJ1-3	.	TGTGCCATCAGTGAGGCTCCTATAGGCACAACCACTGGAAACACCATATATTTT	CAISEAPIGTTTGNTIYF
TRBD2	TRBV11-2	15	TRBJ2-1	.	TGTGCCAGCAGCTTTCTTCTAGCGGGGGCCGATGAGCAGTTCTTC	CASSFLLAGADEQFF
TRBD1	TRBV5-4	15	TRBJ1-2	.	TGTGCCAGCAGCTTAAGGGACAGGGCGGTTGATAGCTACACCTTC	CASSLRDRAVDSYTF
.	TRBV5-5	15	TRBJ1-6	.	TGTGCCAGCAGCTTGGCTCCGGACATTGAAGGCACCCTCCACTTT	CASSLAPDIEGTLHF
TRBD2	TRBV6-5	13	TRBJ2-3	.	TGTGCCAGCAGTTTACTAGCGACAGATACGCAGTATTTT	CASSLLATDTQYF
TRBD1	TRBV2	15	TRBJ2-1	.	TGTGCCAGCAGTCGACAGGGGGCGGACTACAATGAGCAGTTCTTC	CASSRQGADYNEQFF
.	TRBV6-5	16	TRBJ1-2	.	TGTGCCAGCAGTTACTCGTCGGACGGCACTTACTATGGCTACACCTTC	CASSYSSDGTYYGYTF
TRBD2	TRBV28	14	TRBJ2-7	once	TGTGCCAGCACCTTGTCCCCCGGGGGGTACGAGCAGTACTTC	CASTLSPGGYEQYF
.	TRBV14	13	TRBJ2-1	.	TGTGCCAGCAGCCAAGGGTTTCGGTACACGGCGTTCTTC	CASSQGFRYTAFF
.	TRBV23-1	19	TRBJ1-6	.	TGCGCCAGCAGTCAATCCGGAGGGCCCCGGGGCTCCTATAATTCACCCCTCCACTTT	CASSQSGGPRGSYNSPLHF